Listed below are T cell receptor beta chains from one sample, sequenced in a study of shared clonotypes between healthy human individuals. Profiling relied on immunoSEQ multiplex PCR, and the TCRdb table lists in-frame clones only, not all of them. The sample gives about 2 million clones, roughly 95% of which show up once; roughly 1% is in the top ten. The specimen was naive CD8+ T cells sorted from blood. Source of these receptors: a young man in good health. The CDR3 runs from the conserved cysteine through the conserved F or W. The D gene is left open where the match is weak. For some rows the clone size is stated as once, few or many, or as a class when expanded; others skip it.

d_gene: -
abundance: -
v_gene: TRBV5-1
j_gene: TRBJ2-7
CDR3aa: CASSETGTASYEQYF
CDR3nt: TGCGCCAGCAGCGAGACCGGGACGGCCTCCTACGAGCAGTACTTC

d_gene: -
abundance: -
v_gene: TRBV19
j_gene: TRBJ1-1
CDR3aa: CASSIDPGGNTEAFF
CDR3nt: TGTGCCAGTAGTATAGATCCGGGCGGGAACACTGAAGCTTTCTTT

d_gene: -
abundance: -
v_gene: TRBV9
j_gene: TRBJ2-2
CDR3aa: CASSVSGDTGELFF
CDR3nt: TGTGCCAGCAGCGTTTCCGGGGATACCGGGGAGCTGTTTTTT

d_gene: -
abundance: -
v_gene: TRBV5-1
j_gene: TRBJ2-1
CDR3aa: CASGLSGNAYNEQFF
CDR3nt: TGCGCCAGCGGCCTTAGCGGTAACGCCTACAATGAGCAGTTCTTC

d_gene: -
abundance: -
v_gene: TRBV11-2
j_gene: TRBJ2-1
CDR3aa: CASSGPSAEQFF
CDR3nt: TGTGCCAGCAGCGGACCTAGCGCTGAGCAGTTCTTC

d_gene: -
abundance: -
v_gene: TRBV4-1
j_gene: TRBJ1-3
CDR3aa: CASSLRDMEDTIYF
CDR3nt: TGCGCCAGCAGCCTCCGGGACATGGAGGACACCATATATTTT

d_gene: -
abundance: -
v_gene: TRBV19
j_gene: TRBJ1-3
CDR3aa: CASSINAAHDTIYF
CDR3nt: TGTGCCAGTAGTATTAACGCCGCCCATGATACCATATATTTT

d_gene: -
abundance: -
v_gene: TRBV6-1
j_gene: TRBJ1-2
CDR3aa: CASSEGTVRGNGYTF
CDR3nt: TGTGCCAGCAGTGAAGGGACGGTGAGGGGAAATGGCTACACCTTC

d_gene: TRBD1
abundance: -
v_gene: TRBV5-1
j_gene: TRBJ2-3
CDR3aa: CASSLRGQGAIGTDTQYF
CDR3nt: TGCGCCAGCAGCTTGAGGGGACAGGGGGCTATTGGCACAGATACGCAGTATTTT

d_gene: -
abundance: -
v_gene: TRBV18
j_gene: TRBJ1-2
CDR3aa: CASSPATRSRGYGYTF
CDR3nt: TGTGCCAGCTCACCAGCGACACGAAGCAGGGGCTATGGCTACACCTTC

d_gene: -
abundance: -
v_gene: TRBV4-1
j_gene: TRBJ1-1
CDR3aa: CASSQVDRSPEAFF
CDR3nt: TGCGCCAGCAGTCAAGTCGACAGATCGCCCGAAGCTTTCTTT

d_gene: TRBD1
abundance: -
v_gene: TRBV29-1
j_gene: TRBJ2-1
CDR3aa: CSVGQGAYNEQFF
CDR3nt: TGCAGCGTTGGACAGGGGGCCTACAATGAGCAGTTCTTC

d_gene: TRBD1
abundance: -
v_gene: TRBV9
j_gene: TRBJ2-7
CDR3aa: CASSQTGSFSYEQYF
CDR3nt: TGTGCCAGCAGCCAGACAGGGTCCTTCTCCTACGAGCAGTACTTC

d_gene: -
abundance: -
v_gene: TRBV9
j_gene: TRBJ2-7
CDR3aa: CASSVGYRGSVSEQYF
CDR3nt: TGTGCCAGCAGCGTAGGTTATAGGGGGTCGGTTAGCGAGCAGTACTTC

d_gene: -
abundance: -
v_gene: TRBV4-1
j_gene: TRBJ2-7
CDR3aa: CASSHPGVSYEQYF
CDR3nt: TGCGCCAGCTCCCACCCAGGGGTCTCCTACGAGCAGTACTTC

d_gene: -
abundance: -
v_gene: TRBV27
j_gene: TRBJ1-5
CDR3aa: CASSWDKNPNQPQHF
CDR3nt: TGTGCCAGCAGTTGGGACAAAAACCCTAATCAGCCCCAGCATTTT

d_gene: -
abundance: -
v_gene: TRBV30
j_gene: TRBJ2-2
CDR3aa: CAWSKTGPGELFF
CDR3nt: TGTGCCTGGAGCAAAACAGGGCCCGGGGAGCTGTTTTTT

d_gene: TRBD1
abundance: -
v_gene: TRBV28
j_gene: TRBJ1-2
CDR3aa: CASSFRLSGTGGSGYTF
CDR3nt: TGTGCCAGCAGTTTTAGGCTATCCGGGACAGGGGGCTCAGGCTACACCTTC

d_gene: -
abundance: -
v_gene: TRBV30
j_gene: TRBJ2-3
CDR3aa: CAWSVPPDTQYF
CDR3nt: TGTGCCTGGAGTGTCCCGCCAGATACGCAGTATTTT

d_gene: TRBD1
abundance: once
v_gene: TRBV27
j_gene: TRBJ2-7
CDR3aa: CASRPVGTGFYEQYF
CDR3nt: TGTGCCAGCAGGCCCGTGGGGACAGGGTTTTACGAGCAGTACTTC

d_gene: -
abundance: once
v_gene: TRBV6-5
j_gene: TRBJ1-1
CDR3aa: CASRRGGDTEAFF
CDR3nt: TGTGCCAGCAGGCGTGGGGGGGACACTGAAGCTTTCTTT

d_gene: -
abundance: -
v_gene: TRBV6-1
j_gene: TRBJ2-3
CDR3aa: CASSEARTSTDTQYF
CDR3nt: TGTGCCAGCAGTGAAGCCCGGACCAGCACAGATACGCAGTATTTT

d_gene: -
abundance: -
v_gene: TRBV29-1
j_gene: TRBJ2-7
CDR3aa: CSVASWTDEGYEQYF
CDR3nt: TGCAGCGTTGCCTCTTGGACAGATGAAGGATACGAGCAGTACTTC

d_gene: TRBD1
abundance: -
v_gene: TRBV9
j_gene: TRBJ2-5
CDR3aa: CASSVDGRGQETQYF
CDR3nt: TGTGCCAGCAGCGTAGATGGCAGGGGGCAAGAGACCCAGTACTTC

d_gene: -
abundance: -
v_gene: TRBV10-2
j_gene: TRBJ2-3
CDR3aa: CASLDGHTDTQYF
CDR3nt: TGCGCCTCCCTGGACGGACACACAGATACGCAGTATTTT

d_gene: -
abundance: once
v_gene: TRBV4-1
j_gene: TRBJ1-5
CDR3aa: CASSQEQHSNQPQHF
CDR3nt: TGCGCCAGCAGCCAAGAGCAGCATAGCAATCAGCCCCAGCATTTT

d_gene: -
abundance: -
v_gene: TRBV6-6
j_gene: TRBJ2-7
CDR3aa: CASSHRVSYEQYF
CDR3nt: TGTGCCAGCAGCCACAGGGTATCCTACGAGCAGTACTTC

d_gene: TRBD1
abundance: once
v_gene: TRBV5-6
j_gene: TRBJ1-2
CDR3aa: CASSSGTGEVYTF
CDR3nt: TGTGCCAGCAGCTCCGGGACAGGGGAAGTCTACACCTTC

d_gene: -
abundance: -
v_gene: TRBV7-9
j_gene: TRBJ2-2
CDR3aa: CASSSGREITGELFF
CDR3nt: TGTGCCAGCAGCTCGGGCAGGGAGATCACCGGGGAGCTGTTTTTT

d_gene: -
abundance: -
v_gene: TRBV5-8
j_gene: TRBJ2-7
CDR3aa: CASSLAWYEQYF
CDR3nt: TGTGCCAGCAGCTTGGCCTGGTACGAGCAGTACTTC

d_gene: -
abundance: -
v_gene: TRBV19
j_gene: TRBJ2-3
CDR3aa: CASSIDSRTDTQYF
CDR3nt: TGTGCCAGTAGTATAGACAGCCGCACAGATACGCAGTATTTT

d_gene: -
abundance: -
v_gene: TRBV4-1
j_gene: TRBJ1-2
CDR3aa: CASSQIGAYYGYTF
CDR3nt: TGCGCCAGCAGCCAGATCGGGGCTTATTATGGCTACACCTTC

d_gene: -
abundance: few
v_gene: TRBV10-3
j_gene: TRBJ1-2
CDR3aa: CAISEEGDVLYGYTF
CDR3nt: TGTGCCATCAGTGAGGAGGGGGACGTACTCTATGGCTACACCTTC

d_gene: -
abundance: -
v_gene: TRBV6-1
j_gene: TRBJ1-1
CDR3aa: CASSEAITWMNTEAFF
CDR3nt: TGTGCCAGCAGTGAAGCGATAACCTGGATGAACACTGAAGCTTTCTTT

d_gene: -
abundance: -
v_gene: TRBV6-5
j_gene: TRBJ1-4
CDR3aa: CASSYQQGWEDEKLFF
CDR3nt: TGTGCCAGCAGTTACCAACAGGGATGGGAAGATGAAAAACTGTTTTTT

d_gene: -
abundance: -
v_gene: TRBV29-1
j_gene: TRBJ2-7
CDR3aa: CSGGTWSEQYF
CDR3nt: TGCAGCGGGGGGACGTGGAGCGAGCAGTACTTC

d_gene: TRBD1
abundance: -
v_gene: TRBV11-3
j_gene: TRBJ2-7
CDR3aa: CASSPRDRANEQYF
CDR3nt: TGTGCCAGCAGCCCCCGGGACAGGGCCAACGAGCAGTACTTC

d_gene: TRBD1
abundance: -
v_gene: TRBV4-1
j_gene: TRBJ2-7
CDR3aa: CASSKGQGISYEQYF
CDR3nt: TGCGCCAGCAGTAAAGGACAGGGGATTTCCTACGAGCAGTACTTC

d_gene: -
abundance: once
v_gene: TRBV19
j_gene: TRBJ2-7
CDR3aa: CASSLTTAYEQYF
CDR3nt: TGTGCCAGTAGCCTGACTACCGCCTACGAGCAGTACTTC

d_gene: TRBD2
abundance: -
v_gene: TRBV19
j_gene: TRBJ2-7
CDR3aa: CASSVGTSGYEQYF
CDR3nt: TGTGCCAGTAGTGTAGGGACTAGCGGCTACGAGCAGTACTTC

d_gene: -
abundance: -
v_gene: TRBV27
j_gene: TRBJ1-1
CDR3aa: CASTLGTEAFF
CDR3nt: TGTGCCAGCACCCTCGGGACCGAAGCTTTCTTT

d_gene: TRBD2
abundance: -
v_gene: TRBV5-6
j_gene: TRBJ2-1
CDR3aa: CASSPEGLVVDEQFF
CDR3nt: TGTGCCAGCAGCCCGGAGGGACTAGTAGTCGATGAGCAGTTCTTC

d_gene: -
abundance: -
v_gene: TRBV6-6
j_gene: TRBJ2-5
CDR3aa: CASSYSLSGGKETQYF
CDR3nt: TGTGCCAGCAGTTACTCCTTGTCGGGTGGAAAAGAGACCCAGTACTTC

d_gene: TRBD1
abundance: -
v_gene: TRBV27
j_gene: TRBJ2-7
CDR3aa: CASSNTGTGRNEQYF
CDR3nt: TGTGCCAGCAGCAATACCGGGACAGGGAGAAATGAGCAGTACTTC

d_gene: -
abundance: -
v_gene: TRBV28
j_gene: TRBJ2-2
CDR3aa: CASSLRNTGELFF
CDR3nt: TGTGCCAGCAGTTTGAGGAACACCGGGGAGCTGTTTTTT

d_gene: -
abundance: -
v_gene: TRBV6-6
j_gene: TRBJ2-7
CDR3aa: CASSYGQTYEQYF
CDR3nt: TGTGCCAGCAGTTACGGGCAAACCTACGAGCAGTACTTC